One and the same sample provided the 7 T cell receptor beta chains below, sequenced in a study of cytomegalovirus exposure and HLA in healthy donors (dated by TCRdb to about 2017). Library preparation was by the immunoSEQ multiplex PCR assay. For the multiplex PCR, a mixture combining 60 forward primers for TCR Vbeta segments and 13 reverse primers for TCR Jbeta segments was used. The table was pulled from immuneACCESS by TCRdb, which kept in-frame rearrangements only. Such tables lose some clones; where checked, under half of the loss comes from unresolved V genes, and the rest has no known cause. The sample table records more than 85,000 clones; about 76% of these occur just once. The top ten clones comprise about a tenth of the sample. Sequencing input: PBMCs. The receptor set was obtained from a man aged 25 to 45 in good health and CMV-seropositive.

The rearrangement uses TRBV13 and TRBJ1-2, with TRBD1 matching over 8 bases. The J segment lost 8 bases and the V segment lost 6 bases, leaving 5 bases of the junction unmatched. Per the germline V gene, CDR1 is PRHDT and CDR2 is FYEKMQ (reference sequence). The CDR3 loop spans 12 amino acids. The CDR3 region is CASRRTGSGYTF. DNA for the CDR3: TGTGCCAGCAGACGGACAGGGAGCGGCTACACCTTC.

The sample holds a few counts of this clone. The chain employs TRBV6-6 and TRBJ2-7; possible D gene TRBD1, 5 bases. Trimming pared 0 bases from V and 0 bases from J, leaving 9 bases between. The CDR3 runs 15 residues. Germline CDR1 reads MNHNY; CDR2 reads SVGAGI (reference sequence). The CDR3 sequence is CASSYSGAYSYEQYF. The CDR3 nucleotides read TGTGCCAGCAGTTACTCTGGGGCTTACTCCTACGAGCAGTACTTC.

Concerning this clone itself: One junction end does not reproduce the germline sequence, and a read error may be involved. V is TRBV7-9 and J is TRBJ2-5; no clear D. Germline CDR1 and CDR2: SEHNR and FQNEAQ (reference sequence). The CDR3 covers 12 residues. CDR3 in DNA: TGTTCCAGCAGCTTATCTGCGGAGACCCAGTACTTC. Its protein is CSSSLSAETQYF.

This sequence joins TRBV29-1 and TRBJ1-1, with 8 positions matching TRBD1. CDR1 is SQVTM, CDR2 ANQGSEA, per germline. V lost 7 bases and J lost 2; bases outside the gene matches: 15. The CDR3 is 16 amino acids. Here the CDR3 DNA reads TGCAGCGCCCTAGACACAGGACAGGGAGTTAACACTGAAGCTTTCTTT. Residues: CSALDTGQGVNTEAFF.

The chain uses TRBV6-5 and TRBJ2-3; 9 nucleotides agree with TRBD1. J gave up 7 bases and V 6 bases, and 11 bases lay outside the gene matches. CDR3 length equals 15 residues. In germline, CDR1 is MNHEY, CDR2 SVGAGI. CDR3 in amino acids: CASSPGDRVLYTQYF. CDR3 nucleotide sequence: TGTGCCAGCAGCCCTGGGGACAGGGTATTGTATACGCAGTATTTT.

The V gene is TRBV7-8, the J gene TRBJ2-7; D might be TRBD1 (5 bases). V was shortened by 5 bases and J by 4 bases, with 18 bases between the two germline ends. This CDR3 comprises 15 residues. Germline V gene lookup returns CDR1 SGHVS and CDR2 FQNEAQ. The CDR3 here is CASSHPGSPGYEQYF. The CDR3 coding sequence is TGTGCCAGCAGCCACCCGGGCAGTCCAGGGTACGAGCAGTACTTC. Together with reference TRBV7-8 and TRBJ2-7, the CDR3 gives the full variable domain: GAGVSQSPRYKVAKRGQDVALRCDPISGHVSLFWYQQALGQGPEFLTYFQNEAQLDKSGLPSDRFFAERPEGSVSTLKIQRTQQEDSAVYLCASSHPGSPGYEQYFGPGTRLTVT.

The chain has TRBV4-1 and TRBJ1-2, with D unclear. The CDR3 loop spans 15 amino acids. The V end was cut by 1 base, the J end by 0 bases, with 9 bases between. In germline, CDR1 is MGHRA, CDR2 YSYEKL. The DNA of the CDR3 is TGCGCCAGCAGCCAAGTGCCCTTAGCTAACTATGGCTACACCTTC. This translates into CASSQVPLANYGYTF.